The present TCR beta chain was sequenced within a study of blood T cell repertoires in COVID-19. Clones were sequenced by immunoSEQ multiplex PCR, and TCRdb holds only the in-frame ones, with some missing. The sample lists 95,000 to 120,000 clones; 81% were seen once. This clone occurred once. The CDR3 totals 14 residues. V was clipped by 5 bases and J by 9 bases; unmatched bases: 4. Germline V lookup: CDR1 SGHTA, CDR2 FQGNSA. The sample was peripheral blood. This sequence was found in a man in his fifties or sixties with acute or convalescent COVID-19. This chain links TRBV7-2 with TRBJ1-6; 10 bases match TRBD1. The CDR3 nucleotides read TGTGCCAGCAGCGCGACAGGGGGCCTTTCACCCCTCCACTTT. Translating gives CASSATGGLSPLHF. Based on the CDR3 plus reference TRBV7-2 and TRBJ1-6, the full variable domain is GAGVSQSPSNKVTEKGKDVELRCDPISGHTALYWYRQSLGQGLEFLIYFQGNSAPDKSGLPSDRFSAERTGGSVSTLTIQRTQQEDSAVYLCASSATGGLSPLHFGNGTRLTVT.